Below, 8 T cell receptor beta chains from the same sample are listed, as sequenced in a study of OX40 agonist ivuxolimab in advanced cancers. The protocol was immunoSEQ multiplex PCR, while the TCRdb copy is restricted to in-frame clones and leaves out a portion. The table has fewer than 70,000 clones, about 84% seen once. This material consisted of CD4+ or CD8+ T cells sorted from blood, taken in a trial of the OX40 agonist ivuxolimab. The receptor set was obtained from an adult with an advanced solid tumor such as melanoma, head and neck, liver or kidney cancer.

The chain employs TRBV14 and TRBJ2-2; D uncertain. Germline values: CDR1 SGHDN, CDR2 FVKESK. Trimming removed 7 bases from V and 5 bases from J, with 14 bases in between. The CDR3 is 14 residues long. As DNA, the CDR3 is TGTGCCAGCACTGTTGCCTCGTGGACCGGGGAGCTGTTTTTT. It encodes CASTVASWTGELFF.

This rearrangement joins TRBV12-5 to TRBJ2-1; 9 nucleotides agree with TRBD2. The CDR3 loop spans 13 amino acids. J lost 9 bases, V lost 4 bases, and 4 bases had no gene match. Germline loops: CDR1 LGHNT, CDR2 FRNRAP. This CDR3 reads CASGWREGGEQFF. For the CDR3, the DNA is TGTGCTAGTGGTTGGCGGGAGGGCGGTGAGCAGTTCTTC.

CDR3 DNA: TGTGCCAGCAGCGTCGGACTAGCCACAGATACGCAGTATTTT. This sequence encodes CASSVGLATDTQYF. V is TRBV11-2 and J is TRBJ2-3, with TRBD2 identical over 8 bases. CDR1 and CDR2 from the germline V gene are SGHAT and FQNNGV. The V segment lost 5 bases and the J segment 2 bases; nucleotides outside the gene matches: 3. This CDR3 has 14 amino acids.

This clone was seen only once. CDR3 nucleotides: TGCGCCAGCAGCCCGGACAGGGCAAAGACCGGGGAGCTGTTTTTT. This codes for CASSPDRAKTGELFF. The chain couples TRBV5-1 to TRBJ2-2; 8 bases align to TRBD1. The germline V gene has CDR1 SGHRS and CDR2 YFSETQ. This CDR3 is built from 15 residues. The V gene end was trimmed by 4 bases and the J gene end by 5 bases; junction bases not matched to a gene: 7.

V is TRBV27 and J is TRBJ2-1, with a tentative D call TRBD1 (6 bases). This CDR3 spans 16 amino acids. Looked up from germline, CDR1 is MNHEY and CDR2 is SMNVEV (reference sequence). Trimming pared 3 bases from V and 16 bases from J, leaving 28 bases between. The CDR3 region has the DNA TGTGCCAGCAGTTTTGCTCATCTCACCGGGACAAACTCCCAATTCTTC. Translation: CASSFAHLTGTNSQFF.

The chain carries TRBV28 and TRBJ2-6, with TRBD2 matching over 8 bases. There are 15 residues in the CDR3. The junction had 5 bases not matched to a gene; V was cut back by 6 bases and J by 4 bases. Germline V gives CDR1 MDHEN, CDR2 SYDVKM. The CDR3 region has the DNA TGTGCCAGCAGCCCGGGGGGGTCAGGGGCCAACGTCCTGACTTTC. Translated, it gives CASSPGGSGANVLTF.

The chain couples TRBV28 to TRBJ2-4; D ambiguous. Germline values: CDR1 MDHEN, CDR2 SYDVKM. This CDR3 has 15 amino acids. V dropped 5 bases and J dropped 5 bases, with 16 bases sitting between them. The CDR3 spells CASSPPAPGQNIQYF. DNA of the CDR3: TGTGCCAGCAGTCCCCCTGCCCCCGGGCAAAACATTCAGTACTTC.

The chain carries TRBV7-2 and TRBJ2-7, with 8 nucleotides matching TRBD1. Trimming cost V 4 bases and J 3 bases; bases outside gene matches: 5. The CDR3 covers 14 residues. Germline CDR1 reads SGHTA; CDR2 reads FQGNSA. Here the CDR3 reads CASSSRQGSYEQYF. DNA of the CDR3: TGTGCCAGCAGCTCAAGACAGGGGAGCTACGAGCAGTACTTC.